Here is one T cell receptor beta chain with its context. Its specificity is not known. The assay was immunoSEQ multiplex PCR, and TCRdb's table has in-frame clones only and misses some. The sample includes about 120,000 clones, approximately 87% of them seen just once. This entry belongs to a study of T cell responses to AZD1222 COVID-19 vaccine. Study summary: Investigators merged groups given second doses at roughly 4 or roughly 12 weeks. Study observations and caveats: Spike-specific TCRs gained breadth and depth after people received two AZD1222 doses. In all cases, repertoires were sampled only after the peak T cell response. Among those given AZD1222, only six were seropositive at baseline.

The sample in question was peripheral blood, obtained on day 0 of AZD1222 vaccination. This TCR was sampled from an adult in good health.

CDR3 bases: TGCGCCAGCAGCTTGGTAGGGGATAGCAATCAGCCCCAGCATTTT. It yields the protein CASSLVGDSNQPQHF. The chain employs TRBV5-1 and TRBJ1-5; D may be TRBD1 (5 bases). Trimming removed 0 bases from V and 0 bases from J, with 7 bases in between. The V gene's germline CDR1 is SGHRS and CDR2 YFSETQ. This CDR3 has 15 amino acids.